The present entry profiles one TCR beta chain with its context. The data were taken from a study of CD8+ T cells in alopecia areata. RNA, once extracted, was reverse transcribed into cDNA for use as the sequencing template. Sequencing was performed with immunoSEQ multiplex PCR; in TCRdb, only in-frame clones are kept and a portion is missing. The table shows tens of thousands of clones, with 55% occurring only once. The V gene end was trimmed by 5 bases and the J gene end by 1 base; junction bases not matched to a gene: 5. The CDR3 is 17 residues long. CDR1 is SEHNR, CDR2 FQNEAQ, per germline (reference sequence).

The clonotype originates from a human donor with alopecia areata. The sequenced sample was NKG2D-high CD8+ T cells sorted from blood. This sequence joins TRBV7-9 and TRBJ2-2; 12 positions agree with TRBD2. CDR3 in amino acids: CASSPQTSGGNTGELFF. CDR3 nucleotide sequence: TGTGCCAGCAGCCCCCAGACTAGCGGGGGGAACACCGGGGAGCTGTTTTTT.